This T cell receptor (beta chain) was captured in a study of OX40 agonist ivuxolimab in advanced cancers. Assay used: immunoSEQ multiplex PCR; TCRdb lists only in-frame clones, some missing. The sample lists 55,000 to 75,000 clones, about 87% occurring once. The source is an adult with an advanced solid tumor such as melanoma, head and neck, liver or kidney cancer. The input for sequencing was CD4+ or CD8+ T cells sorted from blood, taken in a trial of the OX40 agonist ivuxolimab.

In nucleotides, the CDR3 is TGTGCCAGCAGTGAACCATTCGCGACACACTATCGGTTCTATGGCTACACCTTC. This encodes CASSEPFATHYRFYGYTF. The chain links TRBV6-1 to TRBJ1-2; D gene ambiguous. This CDR3 has 18 residues. The germline V and J ends were trimmed by 2 bases and 4 bases, with 23 bases remaining between them. Germline CDR1 is MNHNS and CDR2 is SASEGT.